The clone carrying this TCR beta chain was detected a few times. The antigen is not known. The data derive from a study of CD8 T cells in ankylosing spondylitis. Study conclusions and caveats: Ankylosing spondylitis blood appeared to be characterized by a TCR beta motif of 7 to 9 highly homologous variants.

TCRdb analysed the 5' RACE reads with MiXCR anew, one entry per CDR3 protein. The sample includes just under 550,000 distinct CDR3 sequences, 10% to 15% of them seen just once. Sequences were obtained from blood, either unsorted or a sorted T cell fraction (not recorded which). The TCR originated in a male donor with ankylosing spondylitis.

The CDR3 sequence is CASSLPGTANEKLFF. DNA for the CDR3: TGTGCCAGCTCCCTCCCCGGGACGGCTAATGAAAAACTGTTTTTT. The chain combines TRBV18 with TRBJ1-4; weak D call: TRBD1 (5 bases). This CDR3 is built from 15 residues. CDR1 and CDR2 from the germline V gene are KGHSH and LQKENI. V gave up 6 bases and J gave up 3 bases, with 14 bases separating them. Looking up the rest from reference TRBV18 and TRBJ1-4 gives the full variable domain: NAGVMQNPRHLVRRRGQEARLRCSPMKGHSHVYWYRQLPEEGLKFMVYLQKENIIDESGMPKERFSAEFPKEGPSILRIQQVVRGDSAAYFCASSLPGTANEKLFFGSGTQLSVL.